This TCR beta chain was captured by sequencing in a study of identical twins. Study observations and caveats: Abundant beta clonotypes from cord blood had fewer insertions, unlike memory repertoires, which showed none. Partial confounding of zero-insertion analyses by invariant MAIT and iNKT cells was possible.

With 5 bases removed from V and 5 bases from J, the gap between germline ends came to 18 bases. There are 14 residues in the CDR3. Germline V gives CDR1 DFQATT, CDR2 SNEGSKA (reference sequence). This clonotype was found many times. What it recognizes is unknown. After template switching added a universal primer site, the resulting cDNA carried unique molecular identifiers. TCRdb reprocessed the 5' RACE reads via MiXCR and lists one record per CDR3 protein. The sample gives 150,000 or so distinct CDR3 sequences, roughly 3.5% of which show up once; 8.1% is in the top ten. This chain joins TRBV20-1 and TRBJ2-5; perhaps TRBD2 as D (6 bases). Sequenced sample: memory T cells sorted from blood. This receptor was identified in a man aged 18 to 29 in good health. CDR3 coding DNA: TGCAGTGCTCACTCGGGGGAGTCACAGGAGACCCAGTACTTC. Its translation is CSAHSGESQETQYF.